These T cell receptor beta chains were read from a single sample in a study of control samples from healthy donors and cancer patients. Assay used: immunoSEQ multiplex PCR; TCRdb lists only in-frame clones, some missing. The repertoire holds approximately 90,000 clones, roughly 90% seen once, with about 15% in the top ten. Sequenced material: blood. These receptors were collected from a woman aged 70-85 years in good health. The CDR3 runs from the conserved cysteine through the conserved F or W. D genes are given only for firm matches. Clone size, where shown, is once, few, many, or a class for clones that have expanded.

v_call,j_call,clone_size,d_call,cdr3_nt,cdr3_aa
TRBV4-1,TRBJ1-5,NA,TRBD1,TGCGCCAGCAGCCAACCCCAGGGACAGGGGGCGGAAAGGTCCCAGCATTTT,CASSQPQGQGAERSQHF
TRBV6-5,TRBJ1-4,NA,NA,TGTGCCAGCACCACCTCGGCTGGTGAAAAACTGTTTTTT,CASTTSAGEKLFF
TRBV5-1,TRBJ2-7,NA,NA,TGCGCCAGCAGCTCAGCGGGCCCCGCCTACGAGCAGTACTTC,CASSSAGPAYEQYF
TRBV5-1,TRBJ2-2,NA,NA,TGCGCCAGCAGCTTGGAAAGTAATGGCACCGGGGAGCTGTTTTTT,CASSLESNGTGELFF
TRBV10-3,TRBJ1-5,NA,TRBD1,TGTGCCATCAGTGAGTCGACAGGGGACAATCAGCCCCAGCATTTT,CAISESTGDNQPQHF
TRBV9,TRBJ1-6,NA,NA,TGTGCCAGCAGCGTAGGCCAGGCCTATAATTCACCCCTCCACTTT,CASSVGQAYNSPLHF
TRBV10-3,TRBJ1-5,once,NA,TGTGCCATCGGGGAGGATCAGCCCCAGCATTTT,CAIGEDQPQHF
TRBV5-1,TRBJ1-1,NA,NA,TGCGCCAGCAGCCTCCAGGGTTTCGAAGCTTTCTTT,CASSLQGFEAFF
TRBV4-3,TRBJ1-6,NA,NA,TGCGCCAGCAGCCAAGAGGGGCAGGGGAGTTCACCCCTCCACTTT,CASSQEGQGSSPLHF
TRBV6-2/TRBV6-3,TRBJ2-2,NA,TRBD2,TGTGCCAGCAGTAAACTAGCGGGAGCTAGCACCGGGGAGCTGTTTTTT,CASSKLAGASTGELFF
TRBV19,TRBJ1-1,NA,NA,TGTGCCACCCGATCAGGTTCGGGAGGCACTGAAGCTTTCTTT,CATRSGSGGTEAFF
TRBV6-2/TRBV6-3,TRBJ2-3,NA,NA,TGTGCCAGCAGTAGCACAGATACGCAGTATTTT,CASSSTDTQYF
TRBV5-6,TRBJ2-3,NA,TRBD2,TGTGCCAGCAGCAAGACTAGCACAGAGTATTTT,CASSKTSTEYF
TRBV10-1,TRBJ1-2,NA,NA,TGCGCCAGCAGTGTGGGTATCAACTATGGCTACACCTTC,CASSVGINYGYTF
TRBV29-1,TRBJ1-1,NA,TRBD1,TGCAGCGTTCCGACAGGGCCTCTGAACACTGAAGCTTTCTTT,CSVPTGPLNTEAFF
TRBV7-2,TRBJ2-2,NA,TRBD2,TGTGCCAGCAGCTCCCCGGGGGGAGAGAACACCGGGGAGCTGTTTTTT,CASSSPGGENTGELFF
TRBV6-5,TRBJ1-1,NA,NA,TGTGCCAGCAGCTCGCGGGGGAGGATGAACACTGAAGCTTTCTTT,CASSSRGRMNTEAFF
TRBV6-2/TRBV6-3,TRBJ1-1,NA,NA,TGTGCCAGCAGTTCAACAGGGAACACTGAAGCTTTCTTT,CASSSTGNTEAFF
TRBV23-1,TRBJ2-5,NA,NA,TGCGCCAGCAGTCAATCGGTGACTCAGCGGGAGACCCAGTACTTC,CASSQSVTQRETQYF
TRBV12-3/TRBV12-4,TRBJ1-2,NA,NA,TGTGCCAGCAGCATAACAGGGCAGAGTGGCTACACCTTC,CASSITGQSGYTF
TRBV9,TRBJ1-3,NA,TRBD1,TGTGCCAGCAGCGTGAGGGGGGACAGGGCTGGAAACACCATATATTTT,CASSVRGDRAGNTIYF
TRBV11-2,TRBJ2-7,NA,TRBD1,TGTGCCAGCAGCTACTACAGGGGGACCGCCTACGAGCAGTACTTC,CASSYYRGTAYEQYF